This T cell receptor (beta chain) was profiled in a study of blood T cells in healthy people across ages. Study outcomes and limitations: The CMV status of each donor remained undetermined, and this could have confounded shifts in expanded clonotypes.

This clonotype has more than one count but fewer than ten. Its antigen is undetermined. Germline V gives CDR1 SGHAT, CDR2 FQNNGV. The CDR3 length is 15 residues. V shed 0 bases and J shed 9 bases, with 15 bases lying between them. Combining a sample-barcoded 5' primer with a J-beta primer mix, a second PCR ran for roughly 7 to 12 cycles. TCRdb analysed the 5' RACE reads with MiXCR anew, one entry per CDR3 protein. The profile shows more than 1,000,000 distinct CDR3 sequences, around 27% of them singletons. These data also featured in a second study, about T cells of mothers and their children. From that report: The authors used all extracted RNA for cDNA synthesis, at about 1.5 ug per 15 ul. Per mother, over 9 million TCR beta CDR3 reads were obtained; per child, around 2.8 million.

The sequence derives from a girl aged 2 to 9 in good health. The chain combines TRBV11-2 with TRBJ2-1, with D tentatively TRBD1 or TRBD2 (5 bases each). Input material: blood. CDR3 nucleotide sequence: TGTGCCAGCAGCTTAGACGAGGGGTATCCCAGTGAGCAGTTCTTC. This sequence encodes CASSLDEGYPSEQFF. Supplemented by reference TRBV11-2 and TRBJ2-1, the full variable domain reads EAGVAQSPRYKIIEKRQSVAFWCNPISGHATLYWYQQILGQGPKLLIQFQNNGVVDDSQLPKDRFSAERLKGVDSTLKIQPAKLEDSAVYLCASSLDEGYPSEQFFGPGTRLTVL.